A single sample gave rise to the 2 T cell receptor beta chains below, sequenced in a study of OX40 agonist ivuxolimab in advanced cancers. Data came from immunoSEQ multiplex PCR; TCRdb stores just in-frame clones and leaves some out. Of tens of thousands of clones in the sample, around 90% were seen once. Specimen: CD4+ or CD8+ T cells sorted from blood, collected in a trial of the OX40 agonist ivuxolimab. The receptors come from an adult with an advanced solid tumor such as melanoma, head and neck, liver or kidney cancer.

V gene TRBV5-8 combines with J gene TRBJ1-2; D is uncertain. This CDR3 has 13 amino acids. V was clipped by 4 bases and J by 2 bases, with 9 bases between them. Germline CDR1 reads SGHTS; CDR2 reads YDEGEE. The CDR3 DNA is TGTGCCAGCAGCCGGACGGGGAACTATGGCTACACCTTC. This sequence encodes CASSRTGNYGYTF.

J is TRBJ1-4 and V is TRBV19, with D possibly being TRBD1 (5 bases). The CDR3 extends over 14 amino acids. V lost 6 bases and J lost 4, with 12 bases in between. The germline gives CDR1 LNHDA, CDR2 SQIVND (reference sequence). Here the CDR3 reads CASRNGGGNEKLFF. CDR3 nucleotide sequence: TGTGCCAGTAGAAACGGGGGGGGTAATGAAAAACTGTTTTTT. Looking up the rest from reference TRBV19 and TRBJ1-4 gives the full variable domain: DGGITQSPKYLFRKEGQNVTLSCEQNLNHDAMYWYRQDPGQGLRLIYYSQIVNDFQKGDIAEGYSVSREKKESFPLTVTSAQKNPTAFYLCASRNGGGNEKLFFGSGTQLSVL.